One and the same sample provided the 21 T cell receptor beta chains below, sequenced in a study of beta chain features in type 1 diabetes. Expressed TCRB transcripts were sequenced because the entire RNA isolate underwent reverse transcription. Here immunoSEQ multiplex PCR was the method, and the copy in TCRdb shows in-frame clones only, minus some. The data show more than 350,000 clones, over 9.5% seen once. Sequencing used naive CD4+ T cells from blood. The receptor source for this set is a woman between 18 and 30 years old in good health.

The chain links TRBV7-3 to TRBJ2-1, with 10 bases fitting TRBD2. CDR3 size: 15 residues. Germline trimming cut 3 bases from V and 4 bases from J; bases unmatched to any gene: 3. Germline V lookup: CDR1 SGHTA, CDR2 FQGTGA. CDR3 in DNA: TGTGCCAGCAGCTTCCGGACTAGCGGATACAATGAGCAGTTCTTC. This sequence encodes CASSFRTSGYNEQFF.

This clone turned up a few times. The chain uses TRBV19 and TRBJ2-7; unclear D gene. Germline CDR1 and CDR2: LNHDA and SQIVND (reference sequence). Trimming shortened V by 1 base and J by 1 base, and 11 bases separated the two germline ends. This CDR3 contains 15 residues. The CDR3 nucleotides read TGTGCCAGTAGTATAGGGCTCACAATATCCTACGAGCAGTACTTC. This gives the protein CASSIGLTISYEQYF.

This clone has a single count. The V gene is TRBV7-9, the J gene TRBJ2-7; D uncertain. Germline V gives CDR1 SEHNR, CDR2 FQNEAQ (reference sequence). With 0 bases removed from V and 2 bases from J, the gap between germline ends came to 5 bases. This CDR3 contains 13 residues. This CDR3 is CASSLAGTYEQYV. CDR3 bases: TGTGCCAGCAGCTTAGCCGGAACCTACGAGCAGTACGTC.

The gene calls are TRBV9 and TRBJ2-3, with 8 bases fitting TRBD2. This CDR3 is 13 amino acids long. Germline V lookup: CDR1 SGDLS, CDR2 YYNGEE. After removal of 5 bases from V and 6 bases from J, the junction contained 5 bases not matched to a gene. The CDR3 DNA follows: TGTGCCAGCAGATCCAGCGGGAGCGATACGCAGTATTTT. Its protein is CASRSSGSDTQYF.

This clone turned up a few times. The V call is TRBV7-6, the J call TRBJ1-3; TRBD1 is a possible D gene (5 bases). CDR3 size: 14 residues. V dropped 4 bases and J dropped 1 base, with 8 bases sitting between them. Germline V gene data show CDR1 as SGHVS and CDR2 as FNYEAQ. CDR3 in amino acids: CASSSRQSGNTIYF. CDR3 DNA: TGTGCCAGCAGCTCCCGACAGTCTGGAAACACCATATATTTT.

This chain links TRBV6-5 with TRBJ2-2, with TRBD2 as a possible D gene (7 bases). The CDR3 is 16 residues long. V shed 2 bases and J shed 4 bases, with 14 bases lying between them. Germline CDR1 reads MNHEY; CDR2 reads SVGAGI. CDR3 DNA sequence: TGTGCCAGCAGTTACAGGGGGGGGCAGCGCACCGGGGAGCTGTTTTTT. This translates into CASSYRGGQRTGELFF.

V usage is TRBV7-2 and J usage is TRBJ2-1; 7 positions match TRBD1. Germline V gene lookup returns CDR1 SGHTA and CDR2 FQGNSA. V trimming: 2 bases; J trimming: 8 bases; junction bases outside the gene matches: 12. This CDR3 has 16 amino acids. This CDR3 is CASSLSTGKVWDEQFF. As DNA, the CDR3 is TGTGCCAGCAGCTTATCGACAGGGAAGGTCTGGGATGAGCAGTTCTTC.

This clone has just a few counts. This CDR3 is also generated by other DNA sequences in the sample. The chain is built from TRBV4-3 and TRBJ2-5; D is unclear. This CDR3 comprises 13 residues. The germline gives CDR1 LGHNA, CDR2 YSLEER. V was trimmed by 0 bases and J by 4 bases, leaving 6 bases between them. CDR3 nucleotides: TGCGCCAGCAGCCAAGATTCGCGAGAGACCCAGTACTTC. Translated: CASSQDSRETQYF.

At least ten counts were recorded for this clone. The chain has TRBV15 and TRBJ1-2; TRBD1 might be the D (6 bases). Trimming stripped 0 bases from V and 8 bases from J, with 13 bases between. Germline V gives CDR1 LNHNV, CDR2 YYDKDF (reference sequence). This CDR3 has 14 residues. CDR3 loop: CATSRDRQDRGYTF. CDR3 bases: TGTGCCACCAGCAGAGATCGACAGGATCGCGGCTACACCTTC.

This clone has a handful of counts. The chain combines TRBV5-1 with TRBJ2-3, with a tentative D call TRBD2 (5 bases). The germline V gene has CDR1 SGHRS and CDR2 YFSETQ. Between the trimmed V and J ends, which lost 5 bases and 4 bases, there was a span of 17 bases. The CDR3 sequence is 15 residues long. The CDR3 loop reads CASRTAERAADTQYF. CDR3 sequence (DNA): TGCGCCAGCAGGACTGCCGAGAGGGCGGCAGATACGCAGTATTTT.

The genes are TRBV9 and TRBJ2-7; no clear D gene. The CDR3 consists of 14 residues. Trimming removed 4 bases at V and 8 bases at J, with 19 bases between. Germline V gives CDR1 SGDLS, CDR2 YYNGEE. The CDR3 sequence: CASSPPGLGGQQYF. CDR3 nucleotides: TGTGCCAGCAGCCCCCCCGGCCTGGGTGGGCAGCAGTACTTC.

This clone was seen a few times. The chain joins TRBV28 to TRBJ2-5, with 13 bases that match TRBD2. Germline-derived CDR1 and CDR2 are MDHEN and SYDVKM. V dropped 4 bases and J dropped 9; count of bases not matched to a gene: 5. This CDR3 spans 14 amino acids. The CDR3 protein is CASSWGTSGAAQYF. The CDR3 DNA reads as TGTGCCAGCAGTTGGGGGACTAGCGGGGCCGCCCAGTACTTC. Full variable domain (remainder filled in from reference TRBV28 and TRBJ2-5): DVKVTQSSRYLVKRTGEKVFLECVQDMDHENMFWYRQDPGLGLRLIYFSYDVKMKEKGDIPEGYSVSREKKERFSLILESASTNQTSMYLCASSWGTSGAAQYFGPGTRLLVL.

This clone was picked up a small number of times. V gene TRBV28 combines with J gene TRBJ2-3, with TRBD2 matching over 8 bases. The CDR3 loop spans 15 amino acids. The ends lost 8 bases at V and 5 bases at J; junction bases unmatched: 12. The germline CDR1 and CDR2 sequences are MDHEN and SYDVKM. The CDR3 region has the DNA TGTGCCAGCCTCTCGGGAGGGGGAACGGAAGATACGCAGTATTTT. Translating gives CASLSGGGTEDTQYF.

Notes on this clone: At one end, the junction sequence differs from germline, possibly due to a read error. This chain links TRBV5-4 with TRBJ2-2, with 7 bases identical to TRBD2. The CDR3 is 13 amino acids. The germline V gene encodes CDR1 SGHNT and CDR2 YYREEE (reference sequence). CDR3 protein: CASSLGGAGELFF. CDR3 in DNA: TGCGCCAGCAGCTTGGGGGGGGCCGGGGAGCTGTTTTTT.

The rearrangement uses TRBV4-2 and TRBJ1-2; TRBD1 might be the D (6 bases). Germline V gene sequence: CDR1 LGHNA, CDR2 YNFKEQ. The CDR3 loop spans 13 amino acids. V dropped 4 bases and J dropped 10 bases, with 16 bases sitting between them. In DNA, the CDR3 is TGTGCCAGCAGCCCCCAGGGGAGGGCTTCCTACACCTTC. Protein product: CASSPQGRASYTF.

CDR3 residues: CASSLGGLETQYF. In nucleotides, the CDR3 is TGTGCCAGCAGCTTAGGAGGTCTGGAGACCCAGTACTTC. The V and J genes are TRBV7-2 and TRBJ2-5; D uncertain. The length of the CDR3 is 13 residues. The germline V and J ends were trimmed by 1 base and 5 bases, with 8 bases remaining between them. Germline V lookup: CDR1 SGHTA, CDR2 FQGNSA.

Only a few counts were recorded for this clone. The rearrangement joins TRBV28 to TRBJ2-1, with 7 bases identical to TRBD1. The CDR3 spans 16 residues. Germline CDR1 is MDHEN and CDR2 is SYDVKM. With V trimmed by 1 base and J by 0 bases, 3 bases remained unmatched. The CDR3 region has the DNA TGTGCCAGCAGTTTATCGTACAGGGGCTCCTACAATGAGCAGTTCTTC. This translates into CASSLSYRGSYNEQFF.

The CDR3 is CASSRQFGYTF. As DNA, the CDR3 is TGTGCCAGCAGCCGACAGTTCGGCTACACCTTC. The rearrangement joins TRBV2 to TRBJ1-2, with a possible D match to TRBD1 (5 bases). Germline V CDR1 and CDR2: SNHLY, FYNNEI. CDR3 length: 11 amino acids. Trimming pared 6 bases from V and 8 bases from J, leaving 10 bases between.

Turning to this clone: Other DNA sequences in the sample encode the same CDR3. The chain links TRBV9 to TRBJ2-2; TRBD2 might be the D (6 bases). V was trimmed by 0 bases and J by 4 bases, leaving 7 bases between them. The germline CDR1 and CDR2 sequences are SGDLS and YYNGEE. This CDR3 is built from 14 residues. The CDR3 bases are TGTGCCAGCAGCGTAGCCGGGAGCACCGGGGAGCTGTTTTTT. Protein product: CASSVAGSTGELFF.

The chain has TRBV9 and TRBJ2-1; 10 positions agree with TRBD2. The CDR3 covers 19 residues. The junction had 9 bases not matched to a gene; V was cut back by 0 bases and J by 0 bases. From germline, CDR1 is SGDLS and CDR2 YYNGEE. CDR3 amino acids: CASSVGSSGGLSSYNEQFF. In DNA form, the CDR3 reads TGTGCCAGCAGCGTAGGGTCTAGCGGGGGACTAAGCTCCTACAATGAGCAGTTCTTC.

This clone was detected a few times. The CDR3 reads CASSQGLAGVDTQYF. CDR3 bases: TGCGCCAGCAGCCAAGGACTAGCGGGAGTAGATACGCAGTATTTT. The chain has TRBV5-1 and TRBJ2-3, with 13 positions matching TRBD2. The CDR3 runs 15 residues. In germline, CDR1 is SGHRS, CDR2 YFSETQ. The V and J ends lost 4 bases and 5 bases, in that order; junction bases with no gene match: 4.